Listed below are T cell receptor beta chains from one sample, sequenced in a study of response to subunit inactivated influenza vaccine. TCRdb reprocessed the RT-PCR reads via MiXCR and lists one record per CDR3 protein. The sample consists of 180,000 or so distinct CDR3 sequences, roughly 12% of them appearing once. These same data were also listed under a study on T cells expressing NK-cell markers.

The sample was CD8+ T cells sorted from PBMCs, taken 11 to 12 days after vaccination. All receptors come from a man over 45 who received an inactivated influenza vaccine. The CDR3 runs from the conserved cysteine through the conserved F or W. The order of the fields is V gene, J gene, clone size, D gene, CDR3 protein, CDR3 DNA. The D gene is left open where the match is weak. Where a row states a size, it is once, few, many or the class of an expanded clone; other rows omit it.

TRBV7-2	TRBJ2-2	few	NA	CASSSPNTGELFF	TGTGCCAGCAGCTCACCGAACACCGGGGAGCTGTTTTTT
TRBV5-1	TRBJ2-7	NA	TRBD1	CASSLRGQVHEQYF	TGCGCCAGCAGCTTGAGGGGGCAAGTCCACGAGCAGTACTTC
TRBV29-1	TRBJ2-7	few	NA	CSVVQGPYEQYF	TGCAGCGTTGTACAGGGCCCTTACGAGCAGTACTTC
TRBV28	TRBJ1-1	NA	TRBD1	CASTTTGETEAFF	TGTGCCAGCACAACCACAGGGGAAACTGAAGCTTTCTTT
TRBV4-2	TRBJ1-5	NA	TRBD1	CASSQGQGADQPQHF	TGTGCCAGCAGCCAAGGACAGGGGGCTGATCAGCCCCAGCATTTT
TRBV7-2	TRBJ2-1	few	NA	CASSPNLGYNANNEQFF	TGTGCCAGCAGCCCCAACCTCGGGTACAACGCAAACAATGAGCAGTTCTTC
TRBV13	TRBJ2-1	few	NA	CASSSSFRLGGNNEQFF	TGTGCCAGCAGCTCCTCATTCCGGCTAGGTGGAAACAATGAGCAGTTCTTC
TRBV7-2	TRBJ1-2	many	NA	CATLPIYGYTF	TGTGCCACCCTACCGATCTATGGCTACACCTTC
TRBV12-3/TRBV12-4	TRBJ1-2	few	TRBD1	CASSHRTGGAFGYTF	TGTGCCAGCAGTCACCGGACAGGGGGCGCGTTTGGCTACACCTTC
TRBV12-3/TRBV12-4	TRBJ2-7	many	NA	CASSSNTGYSLEQYF	TGTGCCAGCAGCTCCAACACAGGATATTCCCTCGAGCAGTACTTC
TRBV4-3	TRBJ2-7	NA	NA	CASSPGVDGGSYEQYF	TGCGCCAGCAGCCCCGGGGTGGACGGGGGCTCCTACGAGCAGTACTTC
TRBV5-1	TRBJ1-1	NA	NA	CASSLRLQGTAFF	TGCGCCAGCAGCTTGAGGTTGCAGGGTACGGCTTTCTTT
TRBV29-1	TRBJ2-3	NA	NA	CSVDSGSTDTQYF	TGCAGCGTTGATAGCGGAAGCACAGATACGCAGTATTTT
TRBV5-5	TRBJ1-6	NA	NA	CASSLGGSGPLHF	TGTGCCAGCAGCTTGGGGGGGAGTGGTCCCCTCCACTTT
TRBV3-1	TRBJ1-5	NA	TRBD1	CASSHSLARGQKQPQHF	TGTGCCAGCAGCCATTCCCTTGCCAGGGGGCAAAAACAGCCCCAGCATTTT
TRBV4-1	TRBJ2-3	few	NA	CASSQDEGFITDTQYF	TGCGCCAGCAGCCAAGACGAGGGTTTTATCACAGATACGCAGTATTTT
TRBV12-3/TRBV12-4	TRBJ2-3	NA	NA	CASSLAELVADTQYF	TGTGCCAGCAGTTTAGCTGAACTTGTCGCAGATACGCAGTATTTT
TRBV7-3	TRBJ2-3	NA	NA	CASSDGRDTQYF	TGTGCCAGCAGCGACGGACGAGATACGCAGTATTTT
TRBV7-9	TRBJ2-2	NA	NA	CASSFDVAAPGELFF	TGTGCCAGCAGCTTCGACGTGGCGGCTCCCGGGGAGCTGTTTTTT
TRBV7-2	TRBJ2-1	few	TRBD2	CASSLGTSGYYEQFF	TGTGCCAGCAGCTTAGGCACTAGCGGTTATTATGAGCAGTTCTTC
TRBV28	TRBJ2-5	NA	TRBD1	CASSLGHRGETQYF	TGTGCCAGCAGTTTAGGCCACAGGGGGGAGACCCAGTACTTC
TRBV12-3/TRBV12-4	TRBJ2-1	medium-sized	NA	CASSLPPNNEQFF	TGTGCCAGCAGCCTCCCGCCTAACAATGAGCAGTTCTTC
TRBV18	TRBJ2-1	NA	TRBD2	CASSPLPLATYNEQFF	TGTGCCAGCTCACCACTCCCACTAGCGACCTACAATGAGCAGTTCTTC
TRBV5-1	TRBJ2-7	few	NA	CASSFGAGPYEQYF	TGCGCCAGCAGCTTTGGGGCCGGCCCCTACGAGCAGTACTTC
TRBV12-3/TRBV12-4	TRBJ2-1	few	TRBD2	CASSRSPSGIEQFF	TGTGCCAGCAGTCGCTCGCCTAGCGGGATTGAGCAGTTCTTC
TRBV20-1	TRBJ2-3	many	NA	CSASGGLSTDTQYF	TGCAGTGCTAGCGGGGGCCTAAGCACAGATACGCAGTATTTT
TRBV20-1	TRBJ2-3	few	TRBD2	CSARELAAPTDTQYF	TGCAGTGCTAGAGAACTAGCGGCCCCCACGGATACGCAGTATTTT
TRBV15	TRBJ2-3	NA	TRBD1	CATSYDRGSTDTQYF	TGTGCCACGTCCTACGACAGGGGAAGCACAGATACGCAGTATTTT